This passage covers 32 T cell receptor beta chains from one sample sequenced in a study of shared clonotypes between healthy human individuals. Sequencing was performed with immunoSEQ multiplex PCR; in TCRdb, only in-frame clones are kept and a portion is missing. The sample has over 2,000,000 clones; roughly 95% are singletons. Positive CCR7 selection of CD45RO-negative cells yielded the naive CD8 cells, and terminally differentiated effector memory CD45RA+ cells were excluded. Sequenced: naive CD8+ T cells from PBMCs. Receptors originate from a man between 18 and 29 years old in good health. Some clones in this sample may be carry-over from other donors' samples.

The chain combines TRBV27 with TRBJ1-2; 8 bases are shared with TRBD1. The CDR3 runs 15 residues. Germline assignment: CDR1 MNHEY and CDR2 SMNVEV (reference sequence). J gave up 6 bases and V 5 bases, and 11 bases lay outside the gene matches. The CDR3 loop reads CASSTYRGVVNGYTF. The CDR3 DNA reads TGTGCCAGCAGTACCTACAGGGGGGTGGTTAATGGCTACACCTTC.

The V call is TRBV7-9, the J call TRBJ2-7; D remains unclear. V was trimmed by 6 bases and J by 4 bases, leaving 10 bases between them. CDR3 size: 12 residues. Germline CDR1 and CDR2: SEHNR and FQNEAQ (reference sequence). The DNA for the CDR3 is TGTGCCAGCAGTTCCACAGCGTACGAGCAGTACTTC. Translated, it gives CASSSTAYEQYF.

The chain uses TRBV30 and TRBJ1-1; 7 bases are shared with TRBD1. The germline gives CDR1 GTSNPN, CDR2 SVGIG (reference sequence). The J segment lost 8 bases and the V segment lost 1 base, leaving 10 bases of the junction unmatched. The CDR3 has 14 residues. The CDR3 sequence: CAWSEDRVVWEAFF. The CDR3 DNA follows: TGTGCCTGGAGTGAAGACAGGGTTGTTTGGGAAGCTTTCTTT.

This rearrangement joins TRBV11-2 to TRBJ2-1; 11 bases align to TRBD2. The CDR3 extends over 18 amino acids. V lost 3 bases to trimming and J lost 2 bases; unmatched junction nucleotides: 9. Germline CDR1 and CDR2: SGHAT and FQNNGV. This CDR3 is CASSLVGGLAEAYNEQFF. CDR3 coding DNA: TGTGCCAGCAGCTTGGTAGGGGGACTAGCGGAGGCCTACAATGAGCAGTTCTTC.

The chain has TRBV19 and TRBJ2-7; 9 nucleotides agree with TRBD1. CDR3 length equals 15 residues. In germline, CDR1 is LNHDA, CDR2 SQIVND (reference sequence). Losses at the gene ends were 6 bases for V and 4 bases for J; bases not matched to a gene: 10. CDR3 DNA: TGTGCCAGTAGGTCCCGGGACAGGGTTGAATACGAGCAGTACTTC. Protein sequence: CASRSRDRVEYEQYF.

This chain joins TRBV27 and TRBJ2-2; D is perhaps TRBD2 (5 bases). The germline CDR1 and CDR2 sequences are MNHEY and SMNVEV (reference sequence). The CDR3 loop spans 13 amino acids. V lost 2 bases and J 7 bases, leaving 8 bases between the germline ends. CDR3 nucleotides: TGTGCCAGCAGTTTACTAGAGGGCGGGGAGCTGTTTTTT. Protein: CASSLLEGGELFF.

Worth noting for this clone: Other nucleotide sequences in the sample specify the same CDR3. The chain combines TRBV28 with TRBJ1-5; 7 bases line up with TRBD1. The length of the CDR3 is 15 residues. CDR1 and CDR2 (germline): MDHEN, SYDVKM. V lost 3 bases and J lost 2; bases outside the gene matches: 4. CDR3 protein: CASSFGGQGNQPQHF. DNA for the CDR3: TGTGCCAGCAGTTTCGGCGGACAGGGCAATCAGCCCCAGCATTTT.

For this clone: Different DNA sequences within this sample yield the same CDR3. As DNA, the CDR3 is TGTGCCAGCAGTTACCGAGGGACCGGGGAGCTGTTTTTT. This encodes CASSYRGTGELFF. The rearrangement uses TRBV6-5 and TRBJ2-2, with D possibly TRBD2 on 5 matching bases. Germline V gene lookup returns CDR1 MNHEY and CDR2 SVGAGI. V was clipped by 2 bases and J by 5 bases, with 6 bases between them. This CDR3 contains 13 residues.

The gene calls are TRBV5-6 and TRBJ1-2, with TRBD1 as a possible D gene (5 bases). There are 15 residues in the CDR3. The ends were cut back, 4 bases at V and 5 bases at J, with 18 bases in the middle. Germline lookup yields CDR1 SGHDT and CDR2 YYEEEE. DNA of the CDR3: TGTGCCAGCAGCCCTGGACACCCCGTAGGGTATGGCTACACCTTC. Its translation is CASSPGHPVGYGYTF.

The chain links TRBV21-1 to TRBJ2-2; the DNA was not used to check the table's D call, TRBD1. TRBV21-1 is a recognized pseudogene. The CDR3 is made up of 14 amino acids. The CDR3 protein is CASTDKWNTGELFF. The CDR3 region has the DNA TGTGCCAGCACGGACAAATGGAACACCGGGGAGCTGTTTTTT.

Details on this clone: The identical CDR3 is also encoded by other nucleotide sequences in the sample. Written as DNA, the CDR3 is TGTGCCAGCAGCCCGGGCCAGGGCACAGATACGCAGTATTTT. It is translated as CASSPGQGTDTQYF. V usage is TRBV7-9 and J usage is TRBJ2-3; D ambiguous. Germline values: CDR1 SEHNR, CDR2 FQNEAQ (reference sequence). The V end lost 5 bases, the J end lost 1 base, and 10 bases lay between the germline ends. The CDR3 is 14 amino acids.

The chain couples TRBV25-1 to TRBJ1-2; D gene unclear. Trimming removed 3 bases at V and 2 bases at J, with 13 bases between. The CDR3 runs 15 residues. CDR1 and CDR2 (germline): MGHDK, SYGVNS. The CDR3 is CASSDGRRTNYGYTF. The CDR3 DNA follows: TGTGCCAGCAGTGACGGACGGAGAACCAACTATGGCTACACCTTC.

The V call is TRBV29-1, the J call TRBJ1-3, with 9 bases aligning to TRBD1. Germline loops: CDR1 SQVTM, CDR2 ANQGSEA. The length of the CDR3 is 16 residues. After removal of 2 bases from V and 2 bases from J, the junction contained 7 bases not matched to a gene. CDR3 amino acids: CSVERWDREPGNTIYF. The CDR3 nucleotides read TGCAGCGTTGAAAGGTGGGACAGGGAGCCTGGAAACACCATATATTTT.

The chain recombines TRBV5-1 with TRBJ2-7, with 8 positions matching TRBD1. J gave up 6 bases and V 4 bases, and 6 bases lay outside the gene matches. Germline V gives CDR1 SGHRS, CDR2 YFSETQ. The length of the CDR3 is 13 residues. The CDR3 coding sequence is TGCGCCAGCAGCCTTTGGACAGGGCTCGAGCAGTACTTC. This gives the protein CASSLWTGLEQYF. Full variable domain (outside the CDR3, taken from reference TRBV5-1 and TRBJ2-7): KAGVTQTPRYLIKTRGQQVTLSCSPISGHRSVSWYQQTPGQGLQFLFEYFSETQRNKGNFPGRFSGRQFSNSRSEMNVSTLELGDSALYLCASSLWTGLEQYFGPGTRLTVT.

The J gene is TRBJ2-5, the V gene TRBV6-5; 10 nucleotides align to TRBD1. The trim removed 4 bases at V and 5 bases at J, leaving 7 bases unmatched. Germline loops: CDR1 MNHEY, CDR2 SVGAGI. This CDR3 contains 15 residues. The CDR3, as DNA: TGTGCCAGCAGTTCCCGGGACAGGGGATGGGAGACCCAGTACTTC. It translates to CASSSRDRGWETQYF.

This chain connects TRBV4-2 to TRBJ2-5; possibly TRBD2 for D (5 bases). Trimming removed 0 bases from V and 1 base from J, with 12 bases in between. Germline V CDR1 and CDR2: LGHNA, YNFKEQ. The CDR3 runs to 16 residues. The DNA for the CDR3 is TGTGCCAGCAGCCAAGATTTTAAGGCGGGCCAAGAGACCCAGTACTTC. Translation: CASSQDFKAGQETQYF.

As for this clone: Other DNA sequences in the sample encode the same CDR3. The chain combines TRBV5-1 with TRBJ2-3; D gene uncertain. V was clipped by 1 base and J by 6 bases, with 6 bases between them. Germline CDR1 is SGHRS and CDR2 is YFSETQ. This CDR3 contains 12 residues. The CDR3 loop is CASSLNTDTQYF. CDR3 nucleotides: TGCGCCAGCAGCTTGAATACGGATACGCAGTATTTT. Drawing the rest from reference TRBV5-1 and TRBJ2-3, the complete variable domain is KAGVTQTPRYLIKTRGQQVTLSCSPISGHRSVSWYQQTPGQGLQFLFEYFSETQRNKGNFPGRFSGRQFSNSRSEMNVSTLELGDSALYLCASSLNTDTQYFGPGTRLTVL.

V usage is TRBV30 and J usage is TRBJ2-4; weak D call: TRBD1 (5 bases). Deletions cut 2 bases from V and 10 bases from J, with 9 bases between. CDR3 length: 11 amino acids. CDR1 and CDR2 from the germline V gene are GTSNPN and SVGIG (reference sequence). DNA for the CDR3: TGTGCCTGGAGTCTGGGGCCTATTCAGTACTTC. It yields the protein CAWSLGPIQYF. Full variable domain (missing parts from reference TRBV30 and TRBJ2-4): SQTIHQWPATLVQPVGSPLSLECTVEGTSNPNLYWYRQAAGRGLQLLFYSVGIGQISSEVPQNLSASRPQDRQFILSSKKLLLSDSGFYLCAWSLGPIQYFGAGTRLSVL.

Here the CDR3 reads CASNKDRPYSNQPQHF. The DNA of the CDR3 is TGTGCCAGCAACAAGGACAGACCCTATAGCAATCAGCCCCAGCATTTT. The gene calls are TRBV21-1 and TRBJ1-5; the listed D gene, TRBD1, was not tested against the DNA. TRBV21-1 is assigned pseudogene status. This CDR3 has 16 residues.

This chain links TRBV27 with TRBJ1-1, with TRBD1 matching 9 bases. Germline values: CDR1 MNHEY, CDR2 SMNVEV (reference sequence). J lost 7 bases, V lost 3 bases, and 9 bases had no gene match. The CDR3 is made up of 15 amino acids. The CDR3 nucleotides read TGTGCCAGCAGTTTGTCCCGGGACAGGGCCCATGAAGCTTTCTTT. Translated, it gives CASSLSRDRAHEAFF.

This clone was observed a single time. V gene TRBV29-1 combines with J gene TRBJ2-3; 8 bases agree with TRBD1. The CDR3 loop spans 14 amino acids. V lost 0 bases and J lost 4; bases outside the gene matches: 3. Germline CDR1 and CDR2: SQVTM and ANQGSEA. The CDR3 spells CSVEDSQGADTQYF. CDR3 DNA: TGCAGCGTTGAAGACTCACAGGGGGCAGATACGCAGTATTTT.

The chain uses TRBV28 and TRBJ2-3, with D possibly TRBD2 on 6 matching bases. Germline loops: CDR1 MDHEN, CDR2 SYDVKM. The V gene lost 5 bases and the J gene lost 0 bases, with 12 bases spanning the gap. The CDR3 is 15 residues long. Written as DNA, the CDR3 is TGTGCCAGCAGTCCCCGGGCGGGGAGCACAGATACGCAGTATTTT. This gives the protein CASSPRAGSTDTQYF.

This rearrangement joins TRBV10-3 to TRBJ2-7, with D uncertain. V was cut by 0 bases and J by 3 bases, with 12 bases left in between. Germline CDR1 reads ENHRY; CDR2 reads SYGVKD. The CDR3 is made up of 15 amino acids. The CDR3 sequence is CAISESIQLLYEQYF. Here the CDR3 DNA reads TGTGCCATCAGTGAGTCGATACAGCTCCTCTACGAGCAGTACTTC.

As concerns this clone: The same CDR3 arises from other DNA sequences in this sample as well. V is TRBV4-2 and J is TRBJ1-5, with TRBD1 as a possible D gene (5 bases). Between the trimmed V and J ends, which lost 0 bases and 4 bases, there was a span of 10 bases. The germline V gene encodes CDR1 LGHNA and CDR2 YNFKEQ. The CDR3 totals 15 residues. CDR3 sequence: CASSQDRGSNQPQHF. The CDR3 nucleotides read TGTGCCAGCAGCCAAGATCGGGGCTCTAATCAGCCCCAGCATTTT.

The sample holds one count of this clone. The chain employs TRBV5-4 and TRBJ2-1; D gene ambiguous. Germline-derived CDR1 and CDR2 are SGHNT and YYREEE (reference sequence). Trimming left V 0 bases short and J 2 bases short, with 12 bases between. The CDR3 runs 16 residues. The CDR3 loop is CASSLESPTPYNEQFF. For the CDR3, the DNA is TGTGCCAGCAGCTTGGAATCTCCCACCCCCTACAATGAGCAGTTCTTC.

The chain employs TRBV7-9 and TRBJ2-7; no clear D gene. Between the trimmed V and J ends, which lost 7 bases and 1 base, there was a span of 11 bases. The CDR3 consists of 13 residues. Germline V CDR1 and CDR2: SEHNR, FQNEAQ (reference sequence). This CDR3 is CASTPQESYEQYF. The CDR3 bases are TGTGCCAGCACACCTCAGGAGTCCTACGAGCAGTACTTC.

The chain has TRBV4-1 and TRBJ2-7; maybe TRBD2 (6 bases). The CDR3 sequence is 15 residues long. CDR1 is MGHRA, CDR2 YSYEKL, per germline. The ends were cut back, 4 bases at V and 2 bases at J, with 15 bases in the middle. The CDR3, as DNA: TGCGCCAGCAGCCGGGCGGGGTCTGGCGCCTACGAGCAGTACTTC. This codes for CASSRAGSGAYEQYF.

This chain connects TRBV18 to TRBJ2-7; unclear D gene. The germline V and J ends were trimmed by 3 bases and 6 bases, with 12 bases remaining between them. Looked up from germline, CDR1 is KGHSH and CDR2 is LQKENI. This CDR3 contains 13 residues. CDR3 loop: CASSPGPPTEQYF. CDR3 nucleotides: TGTGCCAGCTCACCCGGTCCCCCGACCGAGCAGTACTTC.

To note about this clone: At one end the junction does not follow the germline gene, possibly because of a read error. The V and J genes are TRBV7-3 and TRBJ2-1, with 10 bases fitting TRBD2. Germline V gene sequence: CDR1 SGHTA, CDR2 FQGTGA. The CDR3 contains 14 residues. CDR3 sequence reads: CASSLAQAGGPRVF. The CDR3 nucleotides read TGTGCCAGCAGCTTGGCCCAAGCGGGAGGGCCTAGAGTCTTC.

V gene TRBV9 combines with J gene TRBJ1-1; 10 nucleotides match TRBD1. The CDR3 contains 19 residues. From germline, CDR1 is SGDLS and CDR2 YYNGEE. Losses at the gene ends were 4 bases for V and 0 bases for J; bases not matched to a gene: 15. This CDR3 reads CASSSRDRGPNRMNTEAFF. As DNA, the CDR3 is TGTGCCAGCAGCTCCCGGGACAGGGGCCCCAACCGAATGAACACTGAAGCTTTCTTT.

The chain carries TRBV19 and TRBJ1-5; TRBD1 agrees at 7 bases. Looked up from germline, CDR1 is LNHDA and CDR2 is SQIVND (reference sequence). The CDR3 sequence is 14 residues long. The V and J ends lost 7 bases and 7 bases, in that order; junction bases with no gene match: 10. The CDR3 DNA follows: TGTGCCAGTACCGCCAGGGGGTCGTGGCAGCCCCAGCATTTT. It is translated as CASTARGSWQPQHF.

The genes are TRBV28 and TRBJ2-5; D possibly corresponds to TRBD1 (6 bases). Germline V lookup: CDR1 MDHEN, CDR2 SYDVKM. The CDR3 loop spans 12 amino acids. Trimming pared 10 bases from V and 1 base from J, leaving 10 bases between. The CDR3 sequence: CATGQPQETQYF. In nucleotides, the CDR3 is TGTGCCACCGGACAGCCCCAAGAGACCCAGTACTTC.